This record concerns one T cell receptor beta chain sequence. The antigen remains undetermined. This sample stems from a study of T cell repertoires in cytomegalovirus infection. General study points: Clonotype analysis showed dominance of the ex vivo response by HLA-C-restricted CMV-specific TCR beta clonotypes.

TCRdb re-called the reads with MiXCR, one entry per CDR3 protein. The repertoire holds around 570,000 distinct CDR3 sequences, with approximately 40% as singletons. Trimming cost V 7 bases and J 5 bases, with 8 bases left between them. The CDR3 contains 12 residues. Sample: cultured PBMCs, taken from culture after CMV antigen stimulation. The gene calls are TRBV12-3 or TRBV12-4 and TRBJ2-2; D is tentatively TRBD1 or TRBD2 (5 bases each). This sequence was found in a human donor in good health (CMV status not recorded). Some clones in this sample may be carry-over from other donors' samples. The chain's CDR3 is CASTGGTGELFF. The CDR3 DNA sequence: TGTGCCAGCACTGGGGGTACCGGGGAGCTGTTTTTT.